This entry describes one TCR beta chain. Its antigen is unidentified. The entry originates in a study of OX40 agonist ivuxolimab in advanced cancers. Study results and limitations: Among the lowest levels of clonal expansion were found in partial responders at 0.1-3.0 mg/kg. Circulating CD4+ and CD8+ T cells showed clonal expansion by week 6 at 0.1 to 3.0 mg/kg. Averaging showed that CD8+ T cells had more expanded clones than CD4+ did.

Clones were sequenced by immunoSEQ multiplex PCR, and TCRdb holds only the in-frame ones, with some missing. The sample includes around 38,000 clones, around 84% of them seen just once. The germline V gene encodes CDR1 SQVTM and CDR2 ANQGSEA. The CDR3 is 14 amino acids. V lost 7 bases, J lost 4 bases, and 17 bases lay in between. The sequencing used CD4+ or CD8+ T cells sorted from blood, collected in a trial of the OX40 agonist ivuxolimab. This TCR was sampled from an adult with an advanced solid tumor such as melanoma, head and neck, liver or kidney cancer. The chain links TRBV29-1 to TRBJ1-3; D might be TRBD1 (5 bases). CDR3 amino acids: CSARRTLAGNTIYF. The CDR3 region has the DNA TGCAGCGCACGTCGGACACTTGCCGGAAACACCATATATTTT. The full variable domain, in which reference TRBV29-1 and TRBJ1-3 provide the parts outside the CDR3, is SAVISQKPSRDICQRGTSLTIQCQVDSQVTMMFWYRQQPGQSLTLIATANQGSEATYESGFVIDKFPISRPNLTFSTLTVSNMSPEDSSIYLCSARRTLAGNTIYFGEGSWLTVV.